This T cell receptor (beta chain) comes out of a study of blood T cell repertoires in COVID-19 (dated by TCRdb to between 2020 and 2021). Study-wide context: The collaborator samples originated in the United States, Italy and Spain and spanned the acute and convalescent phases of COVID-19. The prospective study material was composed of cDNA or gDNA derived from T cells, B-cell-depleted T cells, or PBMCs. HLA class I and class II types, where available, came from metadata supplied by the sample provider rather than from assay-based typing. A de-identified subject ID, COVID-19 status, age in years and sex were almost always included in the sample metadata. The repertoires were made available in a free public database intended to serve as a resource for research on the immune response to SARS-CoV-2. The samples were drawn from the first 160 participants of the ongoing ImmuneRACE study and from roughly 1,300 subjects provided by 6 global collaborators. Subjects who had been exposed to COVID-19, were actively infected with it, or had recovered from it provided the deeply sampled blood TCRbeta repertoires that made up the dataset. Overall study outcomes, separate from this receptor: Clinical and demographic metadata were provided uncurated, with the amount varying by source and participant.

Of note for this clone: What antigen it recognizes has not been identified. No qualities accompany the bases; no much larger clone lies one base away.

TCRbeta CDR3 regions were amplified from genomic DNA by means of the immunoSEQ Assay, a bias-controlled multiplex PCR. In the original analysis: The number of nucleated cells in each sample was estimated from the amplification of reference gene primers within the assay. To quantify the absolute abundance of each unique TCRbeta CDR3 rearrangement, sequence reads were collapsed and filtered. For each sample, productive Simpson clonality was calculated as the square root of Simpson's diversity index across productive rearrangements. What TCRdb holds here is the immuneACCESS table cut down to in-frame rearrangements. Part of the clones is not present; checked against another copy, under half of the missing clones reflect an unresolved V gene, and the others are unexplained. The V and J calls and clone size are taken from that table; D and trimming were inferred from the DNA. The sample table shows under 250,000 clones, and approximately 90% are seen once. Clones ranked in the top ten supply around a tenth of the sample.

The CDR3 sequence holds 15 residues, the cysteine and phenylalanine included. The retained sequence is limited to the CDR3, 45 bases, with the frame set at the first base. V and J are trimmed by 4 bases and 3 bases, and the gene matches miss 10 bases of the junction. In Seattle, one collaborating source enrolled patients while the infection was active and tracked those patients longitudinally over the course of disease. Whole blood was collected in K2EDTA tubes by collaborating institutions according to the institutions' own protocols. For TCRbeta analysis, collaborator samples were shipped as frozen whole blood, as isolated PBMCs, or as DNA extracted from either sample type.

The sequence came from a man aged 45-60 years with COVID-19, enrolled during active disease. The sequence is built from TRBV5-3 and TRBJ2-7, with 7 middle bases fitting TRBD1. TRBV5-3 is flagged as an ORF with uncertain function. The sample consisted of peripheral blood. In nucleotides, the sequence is TGTGCCAGAAGCCTAGGACAGGCTCGGGACTACGAGCAGTACTTC. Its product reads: CARSLGQARDYEQYF.